These 9 T cell receptor beta chains originate from one sample sequenced in a study of blood T cell repertoires in COVID-19. The protocol was immunoSEQ multiplex PCR, while the TCRdb copy is restricted to in-frame clones and leaves out a portion. The table lists approximately 150,000 clones, 88% of them singletons. Sample: peripheral blood. These receptors came from a man aged 70-80 years with acute or convalescent COVID-19.

CDR3 in amino acids: CASSQEGTGWNSPLHF. CDR3 in DNA: TGTGCCAGCAGCCAAGAGGGGACAGGGTGGAACTCACCCCTCCACTTT. This chain links TRBV3-1 (or the pseudogene TRBV3-2) with TRBJ1-6, with TRBD1 matching 9 bases. This CDR3 is built from 16 residues. Looked up from germline, CDR1 is LGHDT and CDR2 is YNNKEL (reference sequence). Losses at the gene ends were 0 bases for V and 10 bases for J; bases not matched to a gene: 7.

V gene TRBV28 combines with J gene TRBJ1-1, with 9 bases matching TRBD1. The CDR3 runs 14 residues. Losses at the gene ends were 8 bases for V and 5 bases for J; bases not matched to a gene: 9. From germline, CDR1 is MDHEN and CDR2 SYDVKM. The CDR3 DNA sequence: TGTGCCAGCTATCTGAGGACAGGGGCAACTGAAGCTTTCTTT. It is translated as CASYLRTGATEAFF.

The rearrangement joins TRBV19 to TRBJ2-3; TRBD2 might be the D (5 bases). Trimming stripped 8 bases from V and 3 bases from J, with 15 bases between. This CDR3 spans 14 amino acids. Per the germline V gene, CDR1 is LNHDA and CDR2 is SQIVND (reference sequence). Here the CDR3 DNA reads TGTGCCAGTCGGGATTTTGGGCCTACAGATACGCAGTATTTT. This translates into CASRDFGPTDTQYF.

V usage is TRBV5-1 and J usage is TRBJ1-6; 7 bases fit TRBD1. Germline V gene lookup returns CDR1 SGHRS and CDR2 YFSETQ. The CDR3 consists of 18 residues. V lost 2 bases and J lost 7; bases outside the gene matches: 15. The CDR3 nucleotides are TGCGCCAGCAGCTTAAATCTACTGCAGACAGGGACGAATTCACCCCTCCACTTT. This sequence encodes CASSLNLLQTGTNSPLHF.

This sequence joins TRBV5-1 and TRBJ2-7, with 9 bases identical to TRBD2. This CDR3 region has 15 residues. CDR1 is SGHRS, CDR2 YFSETQ, per germline. V trimming: 5 bases; J trimming: 3 bases; junction bases outside the gene matches: 9. DNA of the CDR3: TGCGCCAGCAGGAACGGGACTAGCAGAATCTACGAGCAGTACTTC. This sequence encodes CASRNGTSRIYEQYF.

The chain recombines TRBV19 with TRBJ2-5, with 11 nucleotides matching TRBD1. J lost 1 base, V lost 8 bases, and 6 bases had no gene match. The CDR3 has 15 residues. Per the germline V gene, CDR1 is LNHDA and CDR2 is SQIVND (reference sequence). The DNA of the CDR3 is TGTGCCAGTGGAGGACAGGGGGCGTTCCAAGAGACCCAGTACTTC. Its translation is CASGGQGAFQETQYF.

This rearrangement joins TRBV28 to TRBJ1-1; 8 nucleotides match TRBD1. The CDR3 has 14 residues. Germline values: CDR1 MDHEN, CDR2 SYDVKM. V shed 5 bases, J shed 3 bases, and the junction held 5 bases outside the gene matches. This CDR3 reads CASSVGQGHTEAFF. For the CDR3, the DNA is TGTGCCAGCAGTGTCGGACAGGGACACACTGAAGCTTTCTTT.

Only one count was recorded for this clone. The chain carries TRBV6-6 and TRBJ1-6, with 8 bases that match TRBD1. The CDR3 length is 15 residues. J was trimmed by 7 bases and V by 6 bases; bases with no gene match: 8. Germline V gene lookup returns CDR1 MNHNY and CDR2 SVGAGI (reference sequence). CDR3: CASRRGQAWNSPLHF. The DNA of the CDR3 is TGTGCCAGCAGGAGGGGACAGGCCTGGAATTCACCCCTCCACTTT.

V gene TRBV5-1 combines with J gene TRBJ2-2; 8 bases align to TRBD1. Germline-derived CDR1 and CDR2 are SGHRS and YFSETQ. This CDR3 region has 15 residues. Trimming cost V 7 bases and J 3 bases; bases outside gene matches: 8. This CDR3 reads CASQLLQGDTGELFF. The CDR3 DNA is TGCGCCAGCCAGCTCTTACAGGGGGACACCGGGGAGCTGTTTTTT.